This T cell receptor (beta chain) was profiled in a study of beta chain features in type 1 diabetes. Overall study results and limits: Here, the possible influence of HLA type (on TCRB rearrangement) remained unresolved.

A heparinised blood draw that averaged about 116 mL was obtained once from each donor. For this clone: Its antigen is unidentified.

The entirety of the isolated RNA underwent reverse transcription, so expressed TCRB transcripts were sequenced. Here immunoSEQ multiplex PCR was the method, and the copy in TCRdb shows in-frame clones only, minus some. The table lists roughly 610,000 clones, roughly a sixth of them singletons. Deletions cut 4 bases from V and 6 bases from J, with 9 bases between. Germline loops: CDR1 LNHDA, CDR2 SQIVND (reference sequence). This CDR3 contains 12 residues. The receptor comes from a man between 18 and 35 years old in good health. The chain couples TRBV19 to TRBJ1-2; D call uncertain. The sequenced material came from naive CD4+ T cells from blood. Written as DNA, the CDR3 is TGTGCCAGTAGTACCCCTCCTCATGGCTACACCTTC. Protein sequence: CASSTPPHGYTF.